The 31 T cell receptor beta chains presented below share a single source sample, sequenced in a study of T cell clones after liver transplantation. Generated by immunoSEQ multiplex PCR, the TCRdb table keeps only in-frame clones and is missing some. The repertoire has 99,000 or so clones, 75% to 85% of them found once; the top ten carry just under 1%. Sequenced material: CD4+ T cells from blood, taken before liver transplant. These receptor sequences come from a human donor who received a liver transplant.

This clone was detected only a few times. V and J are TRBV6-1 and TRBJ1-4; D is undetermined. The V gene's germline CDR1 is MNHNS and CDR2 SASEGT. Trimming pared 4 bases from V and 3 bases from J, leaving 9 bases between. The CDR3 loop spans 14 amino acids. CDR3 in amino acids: CASSGSGSNEKLFF. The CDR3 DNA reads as TGTGCCAGCAGTGGGTCGGGGTCTAATGAAAAACTGTTTTTT.

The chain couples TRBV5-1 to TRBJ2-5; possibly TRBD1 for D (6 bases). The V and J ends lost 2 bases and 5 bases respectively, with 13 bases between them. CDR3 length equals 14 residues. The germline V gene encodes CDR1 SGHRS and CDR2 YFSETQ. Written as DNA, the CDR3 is TGCGCCAGCAGCTTCACAGGGTCGGGCGAGACCCAGTACTTC. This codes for CASSFTGSGETQYF.

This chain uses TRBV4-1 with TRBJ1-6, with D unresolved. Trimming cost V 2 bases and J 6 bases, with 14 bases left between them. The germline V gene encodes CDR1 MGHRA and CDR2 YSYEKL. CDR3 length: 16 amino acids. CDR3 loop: CASSQSDRALNSPLHF. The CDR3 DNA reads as TGCGCCAGCAGCCAATCGGATAGGGCACTTAATTCACCCCTCCACTTT.

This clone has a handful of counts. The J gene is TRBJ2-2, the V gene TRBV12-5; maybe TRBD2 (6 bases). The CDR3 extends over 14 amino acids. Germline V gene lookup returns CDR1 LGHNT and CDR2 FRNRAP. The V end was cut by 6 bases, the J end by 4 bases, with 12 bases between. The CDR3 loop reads CASGSVAVTGELFF. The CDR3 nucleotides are TGTGCTAGTGGCTCTGTAGCGGTCACCGGGGAGCTGTTTTTT.

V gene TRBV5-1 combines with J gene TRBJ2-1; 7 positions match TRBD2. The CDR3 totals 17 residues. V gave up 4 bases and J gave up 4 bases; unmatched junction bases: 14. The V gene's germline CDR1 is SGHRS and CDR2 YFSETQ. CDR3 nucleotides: TGCGCCAGCAGCAGGGATAGAGGTGGGGGACTATACAATGAGCAGTTCTTC. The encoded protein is CASSRDRGGGLYNEQFF.

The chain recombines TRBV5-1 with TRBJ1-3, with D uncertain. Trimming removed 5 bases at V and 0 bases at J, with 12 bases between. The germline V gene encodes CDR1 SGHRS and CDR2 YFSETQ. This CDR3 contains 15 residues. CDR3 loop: CASRLSAISGNTIYF. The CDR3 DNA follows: TGCGCCAGCAGACTGTCCGCCATCTCTGGAAACACCATATATTTT.

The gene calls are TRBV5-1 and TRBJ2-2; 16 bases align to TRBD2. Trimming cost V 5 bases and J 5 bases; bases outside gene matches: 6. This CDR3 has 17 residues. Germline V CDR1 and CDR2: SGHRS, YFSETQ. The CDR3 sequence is CASRGTSGRAETGELFF. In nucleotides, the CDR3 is TGCGCCAGCAGAGGGACTAGCGGGAGGGCCGAAACCGGGGAGCTGTTTTTT.

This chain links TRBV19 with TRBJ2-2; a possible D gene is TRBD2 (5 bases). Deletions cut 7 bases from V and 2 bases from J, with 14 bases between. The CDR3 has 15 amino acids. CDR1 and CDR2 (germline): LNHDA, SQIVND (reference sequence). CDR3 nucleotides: TGTGCCAGTACCGGAACGGGGAGAAACACCGGGGAGCTGTTTTTT. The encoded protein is CASTGTGRNTGELFF.

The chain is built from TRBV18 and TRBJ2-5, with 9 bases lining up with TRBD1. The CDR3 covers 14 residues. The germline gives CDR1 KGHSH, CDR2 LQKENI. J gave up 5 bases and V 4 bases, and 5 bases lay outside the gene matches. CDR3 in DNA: TGTGCCAGCTCACAGGGACAGGGAGGGGAGACCCAGTACTTC. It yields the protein CASSQGQGGETQYF.

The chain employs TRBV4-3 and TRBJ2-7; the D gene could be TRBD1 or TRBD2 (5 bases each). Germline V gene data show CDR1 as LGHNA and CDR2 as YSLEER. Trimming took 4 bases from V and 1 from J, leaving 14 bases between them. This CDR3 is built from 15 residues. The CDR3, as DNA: TGCGCCAGCAGCCTCCACCGGGACCCGTCCTACGAGCAGTACTTC. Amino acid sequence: CASSLHRDPSYEQYF.

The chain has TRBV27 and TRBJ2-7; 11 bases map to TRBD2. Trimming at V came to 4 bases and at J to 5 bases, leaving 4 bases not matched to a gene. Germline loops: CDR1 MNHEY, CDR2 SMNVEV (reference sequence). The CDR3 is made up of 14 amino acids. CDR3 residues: CASSSLAGDHEQYF. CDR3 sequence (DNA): TGTGCCAGCAGTTCACTAGCGGGAGATCACGAGCAGTACTTC.

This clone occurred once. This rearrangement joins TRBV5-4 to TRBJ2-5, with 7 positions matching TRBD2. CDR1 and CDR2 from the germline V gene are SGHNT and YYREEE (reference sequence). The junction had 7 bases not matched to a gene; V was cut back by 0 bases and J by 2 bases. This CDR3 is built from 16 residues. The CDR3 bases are TGTGCCAGCAGCTTGGATCCTAGCGGCAAACAAGAGACCCAGTACTTC. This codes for CASSLDPSGKQETQYF.

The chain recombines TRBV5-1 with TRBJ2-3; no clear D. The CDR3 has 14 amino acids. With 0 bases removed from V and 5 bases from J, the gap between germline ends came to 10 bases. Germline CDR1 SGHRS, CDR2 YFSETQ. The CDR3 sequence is CASSLAATQDTQYF. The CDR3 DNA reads TGCGCCAGCAGCTTGGCGGCAACCCAAGATACGCAGTATTTT.

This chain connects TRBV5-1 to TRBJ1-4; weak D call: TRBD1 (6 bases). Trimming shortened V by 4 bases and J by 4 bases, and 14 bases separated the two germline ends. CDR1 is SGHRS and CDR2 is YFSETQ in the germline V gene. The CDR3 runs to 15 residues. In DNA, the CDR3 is TGCGCCAGCAGCCTGGGAGACAGGATTAATGAAAAACTGTTTTTT. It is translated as CASSLGDRINEKLFF.

In nucleotides, the CDR3 is TGTGCCAGCTCACAGGGACTAGCGGGCGCTGGGGAGCTGTTTTTT. Protein sequence: CASSQGLAGAGELFF. The chain uses TRBV18 and TRBJ2-2, with 12 nucleotides matching TRBD2. The J segment lost 8 bases and the V segment lost 4 bases, leaving 5 bases of the junction unmatched. Germline CDR1 and CDR2: KGHSH and LQKENI. This CDR3 contains 15 residues.

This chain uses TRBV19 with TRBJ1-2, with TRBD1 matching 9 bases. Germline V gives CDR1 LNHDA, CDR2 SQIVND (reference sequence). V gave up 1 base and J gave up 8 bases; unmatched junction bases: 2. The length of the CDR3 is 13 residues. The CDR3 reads CASSIADRGGYTF. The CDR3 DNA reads TGTGCCAGTAGTATAGCGGACAGGGGAGGCTACACCTTC.

CDR3 nucleotides: TGTGCCAGCAGTTACTCAGGGAACAGGGCAAGGAATGGCTACACCTTC. It codes for CASSYSGNRARNGYTF. This chain uses TRBV6-5 with TRBJ1-2, with a weak D call TRBD1 (6 bases). The CDR3 has 16 residues. V was pared by 0 bases and J by 6 bases, with 17 bases between. Germline CDR1 and CDR2: MNHEY and SVGAGI.

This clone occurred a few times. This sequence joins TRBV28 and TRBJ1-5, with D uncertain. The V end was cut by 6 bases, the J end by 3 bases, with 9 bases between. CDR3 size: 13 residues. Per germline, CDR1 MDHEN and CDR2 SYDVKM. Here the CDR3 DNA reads TGTGCCAGCAGATACGGATACAATCAGCCCCAGCATTTT. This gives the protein CASRYGYNQPQHF.

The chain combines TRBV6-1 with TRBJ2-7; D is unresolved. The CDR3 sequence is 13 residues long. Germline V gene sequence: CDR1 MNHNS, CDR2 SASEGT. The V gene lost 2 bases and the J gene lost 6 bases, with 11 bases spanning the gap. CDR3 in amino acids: CASSERRAAEQYF. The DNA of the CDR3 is TGTGCCAGCAGTGAACGTAGGGCGGCCGAGCAGTACTTC.

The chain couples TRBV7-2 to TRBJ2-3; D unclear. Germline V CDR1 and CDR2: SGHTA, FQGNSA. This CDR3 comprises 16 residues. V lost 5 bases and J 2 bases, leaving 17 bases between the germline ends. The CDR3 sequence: CASSLDPGPNTDTQYF. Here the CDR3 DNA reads TGTGCCAGCAGCCTAGACCCCGGGCCTAACACAGATACGCAGTATTTT.

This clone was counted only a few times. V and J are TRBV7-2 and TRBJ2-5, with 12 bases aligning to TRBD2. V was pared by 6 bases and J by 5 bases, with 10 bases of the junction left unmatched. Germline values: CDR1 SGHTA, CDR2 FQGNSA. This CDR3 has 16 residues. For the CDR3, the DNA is TGTGCCAGCAGTTCTACGACTAGCGGGAGTAGGGAGACCCAGTACTTC. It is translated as CASSSTTSGSRETQYF.

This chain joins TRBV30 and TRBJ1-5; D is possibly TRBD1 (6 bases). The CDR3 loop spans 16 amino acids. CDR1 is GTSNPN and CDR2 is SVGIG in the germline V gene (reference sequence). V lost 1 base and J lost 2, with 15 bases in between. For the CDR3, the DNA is TGTGCCTGGAGTGATCGGGGGGCGGGGGGCAATCAGCCCCAGCATTTT. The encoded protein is CAWSDRGAGGNQPQHF.

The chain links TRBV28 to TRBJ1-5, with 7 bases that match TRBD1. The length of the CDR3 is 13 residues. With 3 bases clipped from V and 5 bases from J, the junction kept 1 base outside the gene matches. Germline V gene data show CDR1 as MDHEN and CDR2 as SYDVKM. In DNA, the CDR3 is TGTGCCAGCAGTTTTGACAGGGATCAGCCCCAGCATTTT. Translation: CASSFDRDQPQHF.

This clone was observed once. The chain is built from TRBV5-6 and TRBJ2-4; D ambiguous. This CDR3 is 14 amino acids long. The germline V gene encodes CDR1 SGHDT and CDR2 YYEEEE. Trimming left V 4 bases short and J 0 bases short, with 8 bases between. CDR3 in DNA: TGTGCCAGCAGCCGTTGGGGAGCCAAAAACATTCAGTACTTC. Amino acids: CASSRWGAKNIQYF.

Written as DNA, the CDR3 is TGTGCCAGCTCGCCGGGACAGGGGGTTCCCTACGAGCAGTACTTC. Amino acids: CASSPGQGVPYEQYF. V and J are TRBV18 and TRBJ2-7; 11 bases fit TRBD1. In germline, CDR1 is KGHSH, CDR2 LQKENI. Germline trimming cut 6 bases from V and 2 bases from J; bases unmatched to any gene: 6. The CDR3 sequence is 15 residues long.

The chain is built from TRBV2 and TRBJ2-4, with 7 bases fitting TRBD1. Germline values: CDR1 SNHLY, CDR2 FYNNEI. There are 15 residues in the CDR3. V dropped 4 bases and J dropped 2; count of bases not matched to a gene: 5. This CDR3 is CASSADRSSKNIQYF. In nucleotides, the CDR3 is TGTGCCAGCAGTGCGGACAGGTCTTCCAAAAACATTCAGTACTTC.

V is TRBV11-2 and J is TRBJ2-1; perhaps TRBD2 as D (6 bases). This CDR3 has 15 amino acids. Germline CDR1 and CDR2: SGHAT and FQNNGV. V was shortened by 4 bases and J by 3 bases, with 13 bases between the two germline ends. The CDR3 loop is CASSSNPGVYNEQFF. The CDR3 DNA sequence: TGTGCCAGCAGCTCAAATCCGGGAGTCTACAATGAGCAGTTCTTC.

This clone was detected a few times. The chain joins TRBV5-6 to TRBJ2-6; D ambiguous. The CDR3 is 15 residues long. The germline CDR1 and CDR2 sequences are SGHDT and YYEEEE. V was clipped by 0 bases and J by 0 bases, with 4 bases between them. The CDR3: CASSLDGSGANVLTF. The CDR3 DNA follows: TGTGCCAGCAGCTTGGACGGCTCTGGGGCCAACGTCCTGACTTTC.

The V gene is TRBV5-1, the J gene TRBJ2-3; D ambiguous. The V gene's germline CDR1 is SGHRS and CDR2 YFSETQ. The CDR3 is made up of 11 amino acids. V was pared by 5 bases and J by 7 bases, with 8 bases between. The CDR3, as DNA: TGCGCCAGCAGTATCGTGAATACGCAGTATTTT. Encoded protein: CASSIVNTQYF. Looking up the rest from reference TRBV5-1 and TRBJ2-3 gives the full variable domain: KAGVTQTPRYLIKTRGQQVTLSCSPISGHRSVSWYQQTPGQGLQFLFEYFSETQRNKGNFPGRFSGRQFSNSRSEMNVSTLELGDSALYLCASSIVNTQYFGPGTRLTVL.

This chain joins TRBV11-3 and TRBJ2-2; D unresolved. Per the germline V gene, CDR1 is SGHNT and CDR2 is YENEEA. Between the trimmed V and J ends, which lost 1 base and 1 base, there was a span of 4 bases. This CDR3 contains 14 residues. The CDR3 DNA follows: TGTGCCAGCAGCTTAGGCTGGAACACCGGGGAGCTGTTTTTT. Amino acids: CASSLGWNTGELFF.

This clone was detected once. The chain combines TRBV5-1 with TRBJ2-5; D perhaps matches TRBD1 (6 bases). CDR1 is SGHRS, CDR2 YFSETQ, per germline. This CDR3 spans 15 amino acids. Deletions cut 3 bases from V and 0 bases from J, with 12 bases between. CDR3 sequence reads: CASSSQNRDQETQYF. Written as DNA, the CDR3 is TGCGCCAGCAGCTCACAAAACAGGGACCAAGAGACCCAGTACTTC.